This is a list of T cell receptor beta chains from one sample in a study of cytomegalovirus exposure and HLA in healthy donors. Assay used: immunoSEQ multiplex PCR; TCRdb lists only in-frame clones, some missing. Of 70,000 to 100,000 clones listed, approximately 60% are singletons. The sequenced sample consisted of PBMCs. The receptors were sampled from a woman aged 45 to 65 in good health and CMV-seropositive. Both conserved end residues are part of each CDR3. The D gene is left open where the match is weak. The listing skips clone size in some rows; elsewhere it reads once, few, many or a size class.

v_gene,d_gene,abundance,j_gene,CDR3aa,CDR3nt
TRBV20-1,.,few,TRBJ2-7,CSAEAVDEQYF,TGCAGTGCCGAGGCCGTAGACGAGCAGTACTTC
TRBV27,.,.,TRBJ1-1,CASSVGHYTEAFF,TGTGCCAGCAGTGTGGGACATTACACTGAAGCTTTCTTT
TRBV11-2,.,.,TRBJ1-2,CASSLGGWNGYTF,TGTGCCAGCAGCTTAGGAGGGTGGAATGGCTACACCTTC
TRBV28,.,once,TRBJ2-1,CASSFQMWIQGQGEQFF,TGTGCCAGCAGCTTCCAAATGTGGATTCAGGGGCAAGGTGAGCAGTTCTTC
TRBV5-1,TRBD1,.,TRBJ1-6,CASTEPGGNSPLHF,TGCGCCAGCACAGAGCCAGGGGGGAATTCACCCCTCCACTTT
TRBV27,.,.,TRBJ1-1,CASSLRSEGNTEAFF,TGTGCCAGCAGTTTACGGAGCGAGGGGAACACTGAAGCTTTCTTT
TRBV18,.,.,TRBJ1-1,CASSSQAGPGDTEAFF,TGTGCCAGCTCATCTCAAGCGGGACCCGGGGACACTGAAGCTTTCTTT
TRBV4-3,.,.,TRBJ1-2,CASSQGVGADYGYTF,TGCGCCAGCAGCCAAGGGGTGGGGGCGGACTATGGCTACACCTTC
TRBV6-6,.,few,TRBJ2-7,CASSYWTEYEQYF,TGTGCCAGCAGTTACTGGACAGAGTACGAGCAGTACTTC
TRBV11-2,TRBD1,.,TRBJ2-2,CASSIRDRRSTGELFF,TGTGCCAGCAGCATCCGGGACAGGCGATCCACCGGGGAGCTGTTTTTT
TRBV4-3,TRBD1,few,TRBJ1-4,CASSQGQGDEKLFF,TGCGCCAGCAGCCAGGGACAGGGAGATGAAAAACTGTTTTTT
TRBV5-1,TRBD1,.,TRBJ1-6,CASSPDGTGWGNSPLHF,TGCGCCAGCAGCCCGGACGGGACAGGGTGGGGCAATTCACCCCTCCACTTT
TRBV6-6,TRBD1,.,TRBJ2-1,CASSSGTGFFDEQFF,TGTGCCAGCAGTTCCGGGACAGGGTTTTTCGATGAGCAGTTCTTC
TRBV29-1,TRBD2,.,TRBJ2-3,CSPQRGDTQYF,TGCAGCCCTCAGCGGGGGGATACGCAGTATTTT
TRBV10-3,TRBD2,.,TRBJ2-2,CAISELAGNAGELFF,TGTGCCATCAGTGAACTAGCGGGGAACGCCGGGGAGCTGTTTTTT
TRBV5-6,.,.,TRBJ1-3,CASSPTVGGNTIYF,TGTGCCAGCAGCCCGACAGTAGGCGGAAACACCATATATTTT
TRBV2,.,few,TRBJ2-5,CASNTDYTGTQYF,TGTGCCAGCAACACAGACTACACTGGGACCCAGTACTTC
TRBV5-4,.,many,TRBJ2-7,CASSLEAGRNYEQYF,TGTGCCAGCAGCTTGGAAGCTGGGAGGAACTACGAGCAGTACTTC
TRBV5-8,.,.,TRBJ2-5,CASSSVGSQETQYF,TGTGCCAGCAGCTCGGTGGGCAGCCAAGAGACCCAGTACTTC
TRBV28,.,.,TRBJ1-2,CASSLGGSYGYTF,TGTGCCAGCAGTTTAGGGGGCAGCTATGGCTACACCTTC
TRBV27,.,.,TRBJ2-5,CASSQTDSPSRETQYF,TGTGCCAGCAGCCAAACCGACTCACCGAGTAGGGAGACCCAGTACTTC
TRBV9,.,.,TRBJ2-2,CASSPDLYRELFF,TGTGCCAGCAGCCCCGATTTATACAGGGAGCTGTTTTTT
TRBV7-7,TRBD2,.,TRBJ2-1,CAVPLAGSIEQFF,TGTGCCGTCCCTTTAGCGGGGAGCATTGAGCAGTTCTTC
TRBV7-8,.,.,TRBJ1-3,CASSLGRTFSGNTIYF,TGTGCCAGCAGCTTAGGGAGGACCTTCTCTGGAAACACCATATATTTT
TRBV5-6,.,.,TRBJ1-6,CASSLLRQESSPLHF,TGTGCCAGCAGCTTATTAAGACAGGAATCTTCACCCCTCCACTTT
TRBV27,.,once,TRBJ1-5,CASSAYGGNQPQHF,TGTGCCAGCAGTGCTTACGGGGGGAATCAGCCCCAGCATTTT
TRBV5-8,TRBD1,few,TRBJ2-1,CASTLEQGAIEQFF,TGTGCCAGCACCCTAGAACAGGGGGCGATTGAGCAGTTCTTC
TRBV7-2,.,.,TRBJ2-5,CASSFRGQGPETQYF,TGTGCCAGCAGCTTTCGCGGGCAGGGGCCGGAGACCCAGTACTTC
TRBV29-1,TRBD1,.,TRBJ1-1,CSVDFGQGYTEAFF,TGCAGCGTTGACTTCGGACAGGGGTACACTGAAGCTTTCTTT
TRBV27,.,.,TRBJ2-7,CASSRRQGLYEQYF,TGTGCCAGCAGTCGACGACAGGGACTCTACGAGCAGTACTTC
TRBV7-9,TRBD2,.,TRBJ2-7,CASRGLAGTYEQYF,TGTGCCAGCAGAGGACTAGCGGGAACCTACGAGCAGTACTTC
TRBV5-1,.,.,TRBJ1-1,CASSYLTGKNTEAFF,TGCGCCAGCAGCTATCTGACAGGAAAGAACACTGAAGCTTTCTTT
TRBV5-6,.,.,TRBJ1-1,CASSRGYTEAFF,TGTGCCAGCAGCAGAGGGTACACTGAAGCTTTCTTT
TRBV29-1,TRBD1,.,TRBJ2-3,CSVVAPGQSTDTQYF,TGCAGCGTTGTGGCCCCGGGACAGAGCACAGATACGCAGTATTTT
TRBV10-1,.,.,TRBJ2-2,CASAPGAYTGELFF,TGCGCCAGCGCGCCAGGGGCCTACACCGGGGAGCTGTTTTTT
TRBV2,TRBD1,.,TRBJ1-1,CASRQGANTEAFF,TGTGCCAGCAGGCAGGGGGCGAACACTGAAGCTTTCTTT
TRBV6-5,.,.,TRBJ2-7,CASSYSSRGNEQYF,TGTGCCAGCAGTTACTCGAGCAGGGGCAACGAGCAGTACTTC
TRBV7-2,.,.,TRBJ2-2,CASSLGGSTGELFF,TGTGCCAGCAGCCTCGGAGGCTCCACCGGGGAGCTGTTTTTT
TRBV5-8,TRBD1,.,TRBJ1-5,CASSLGQGGNQPQHF,TGTGCCAGCAGCTTGGGGCAGGGGGGCAATCAGCCCCAGCATTTT
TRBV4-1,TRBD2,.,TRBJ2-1,CASSQDSGAYNEQFF,TGCGCCAGCAGCCAGGATAGCGGGGCCTACAATGAGCAGTTCTTC
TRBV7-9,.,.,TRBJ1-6,CASSLLISGSPLHF,TGTGCCAGCAGCTTACTAATCTCGGGGTCACCCCTCCACTTT
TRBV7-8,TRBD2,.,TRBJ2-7,CASRGGNYEQYF,TGTGCCAGCAGGGGGGGGAATTACGAGCAGTACTTC
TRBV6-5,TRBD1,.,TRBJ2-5,CASSLTGGGETQYF,TGTGCCAGCAGCTTGACAGGGGGAGGAGAGACCCAGTACTTC
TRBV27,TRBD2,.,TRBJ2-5,CASSLWASGGETQYF,TGTGCCAGCAGTTTATGGGCTAGCGGGGGGGAGACCCAGTACTTC
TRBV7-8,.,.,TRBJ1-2,CASSLGPGSYGYTF,TGTGCCAGCAGCTTGGGGCCAGGTTCATATGGCTACACCTTC
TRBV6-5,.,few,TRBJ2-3,CASSYLERTQYF,TGTGCCAGCAGTTATTTAGAGCGTACGCAGTATTTT
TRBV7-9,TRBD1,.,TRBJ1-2,CASSFLTTGDQGDGYTF,TGTGCCAGCAGCTTCCTAACTACAGGGGACCAAGGTGATGGCTACACCTTC
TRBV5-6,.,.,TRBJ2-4,CASSLGFQPGIQYF,TGTGCCAGCAGCTTAGGGTTCCAACCGGGAATACAGTACTTC
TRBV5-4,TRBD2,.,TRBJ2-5,CASSTLAGGTKETQYF,TGTGCCAGCAGCACCTTAGCGGGGGGCACCAAAGAGACCCAGTACTTC
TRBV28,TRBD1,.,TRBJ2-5,CASRPQGAQETQYF,TGTGCCAGCAGACCACAGGGGGCTCAGGAGACCCAGTACTTC